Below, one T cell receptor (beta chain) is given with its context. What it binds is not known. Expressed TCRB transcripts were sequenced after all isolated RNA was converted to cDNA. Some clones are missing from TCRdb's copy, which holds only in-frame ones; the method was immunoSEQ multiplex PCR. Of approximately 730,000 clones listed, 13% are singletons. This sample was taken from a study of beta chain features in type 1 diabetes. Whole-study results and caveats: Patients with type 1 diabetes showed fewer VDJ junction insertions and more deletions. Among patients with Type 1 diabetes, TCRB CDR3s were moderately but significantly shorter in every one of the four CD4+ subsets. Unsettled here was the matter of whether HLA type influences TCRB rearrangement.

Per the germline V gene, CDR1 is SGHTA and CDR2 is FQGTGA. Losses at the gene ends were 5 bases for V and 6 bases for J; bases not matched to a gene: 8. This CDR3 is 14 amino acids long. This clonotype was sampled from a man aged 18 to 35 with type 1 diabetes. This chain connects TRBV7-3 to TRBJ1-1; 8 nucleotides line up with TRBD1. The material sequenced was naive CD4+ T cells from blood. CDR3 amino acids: CASSAGGPVAEAFF. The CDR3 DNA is TGTGCCAGCAGCGCAGGGGGCCCGGTCGCTGAAGCTTTCTTT.